This TCR beta chain was found in a study of PD-1 blockade in classical Hodgkin lymphoma. Findings and caveats of the study: It was among complete responders that baseline diversity resembled that of newly diagnosed patients.

V lost 4 bases and J lost 3, with 15 bases in between. Germline V CDR1 and CDR2: LGHNA, YNFKEQ. The CDR3 runs 15 residues. Concerning this clone: Its antigen is not known.

Relapse was seen in all patients after autologous stem cell transplantation, and brentuximab vedotin exposure was variable. The repertoire was sequenced with immunoSEQ multiplex PCR; TCRdb's copy has only in-frame clones and lacks some. The sample yields around 44,000 clones, about 85% seen once. This sequence was found in a human donor with classical Hodgkin lymphoma. This chain connects TRBV4-2 to TRBJ1-1; D gene ambiguous. The starting material was peripheral blood mononuclear cells (PBMCs), obtained before the second cycle of nivolumab. CDR3 nucleotides: TGTGCCAGCAGCCCCGCTATGAGTGGCCACACTGAAGCTTTCTTT. It specifies CASSPAMSGHTEAFF.